This T cell receptor beta chain was recovered during a study of CD4+ T cells in melanoma. The CDR3 covers 11 residues. Per the germline V gene, CDR1 is SGHRS and CDR2 is YFSETQ. V was clipped by 5 bases and J by 5 bases, with 7 bases between them. This table comes from immunoSEQ multiplex PCR, and its TCRdb copy is limited to in-frame clones, with some not included. This table holds over 15,000 clones, around four fifths found once. Whole-study results and caveats: CD8+ T cell, macrophage and B cell function reportedly correlated with neoantigen-specific CD4+ T cells. Diverse differentiation states were reported for melanoma neoantigen-specific CD4+ T cells.

Concerning this clone: What it recognizes is unknown.

This TCR derives from a human donor with melanoma. The gene calls are TRBV5-1 and TRBJ2-5; D is perhaps TRBD2 (5 bases). The sequencing input was cells from a culture (not recorded whether cultured in vitro). In DNA, the CDR3 is TGCGCCAGCAGGCCGGGGGAGACCCAGTACTTC. Encoded protein: CASRPGETQYF.